Following are 6 T cell receptor beta chains from one sample sequenced in a study of regulatory T cells in long-lasting Graves disease. This sample's time point: newly diagnosed GD, antithyroid drugs for less than 3 months. The TCR library was prepared using RNA isolated from PBMCs. Construction of TCR beta libraries relied on iRepertoire HTBI primers and on Arm-PCR targeting CDR3 regions. MiXCR, applied by TCRdb to the multiplex PCR reads, yields one record per CDR3 protein. Of 500,000 or so distinct CDR3 sequences detected, around 16% appear once; the ten largest clones hold around 25%. Another study also made use of these data, one on T cells in Graves' hyperthyroidism and ophthalmopathy.

The specimen comprised peripheral blood mononuclear cells (PBMCs), sampled at new diagnosis, from a patient treated with antithyroid drugs. The receptor source for this set is a woman aged 35-60 years with Graves disease.

The genes are TRBV11-2 and TRBJ1-3; no clear D. CDR1 SGHAT and CDR2 FQNNGV come from the germline V gene. This CDR3 region has 15 residues. V lost 1 base and J lost 6, with 13 bases in between. Here the CDR3 DNA reads TGTGCCAGCAGCTTAGGCCAGCTACTGGAAAACACCATATATTTT. Protein product: CASSLGQLLENTIYF.

The chain couples TRBV5-6 to TRBJ2-7; the D call may be TRBD1 or TRBD2 (5 bases each). The CDR3 covers 14 residues. The germline V and J ends were trimmed by 1 base and 6 bases, with 14 bases remaining between them. Germline CDR1 SGHDT, CDR2 YYEEEE. The CDR3 is CASSLLRSRGEQYF. CDR3 bases: TGTGCCAGCAGCTTGCTACGGTCGAGGGGCGAGCAGTACTTC.

At least ten counts were recorded for this clonotype. The chain links TRBV7-3 to TRBJ2-1; TRBD2 is a possible D gene (7 bases). Looked up from germline, CDR1 is SGHTA and CDR2 is FQGTGA. V lost 0 bases to trimming and J lost 2 bases, with 14 bases between them. This CDR3 is built from 17 residues. The CDR3 region is CASSLTGDGGPYNEQFF. CDR3 coding DNA: TGTGCCAGCAGCTTAACGGGTGACGGGGGGCCCTACAATGAGCAGTTCTTC.

This clonotype has a count of ten or more. The V call is TRBV6-5, the J call TRBJ2-3, with 11 bases fitting TRBD2. After removal of 4 bases from V and 4 bases from J, the junction contained 4 bases not matched to a gene. Germline lookup yields CDR1 MNHEY and CDR2 SVGAGI. This CDR3 comprises 15 residues. CDR3 coding DNA: TGTGCCAGCAGTTTAGCGGGGGGGCCGGCAGATACGCAGTATTTT. Amino acids: CASSLAGGPADTQYF.

V is TRBV28 and J is TRBJ1-2, with 9 bases lining up with TRBD1. The J segment lost 6 bases and the V segment lost 4 bases, leaving 12 bases of the junction unmatched. Germline CDR1 reads MDHEN; CDR2 reads SYDVKM. The CDR3 extends over 16 amino acids. The CDR3 region has the DNA TGTGCCAGCAGTTCCCCGGGACAGGGATTTATCGATGGCTACACCTTC. Translating it yields CASSSPGQGFIDGYTF.

The chain is built from TRBV29-1 and TRBJ2-7; D may be TRBD2 (5 bases). V dropped 3 bases and J dropped 0 bases, with 9 bases sitting between them. The CDR3 has 13 amino acids. Germline CDR1 is SQVTM and CDR2 is ANQGSEA. As DNA, the CDR3 is TGCAGCGTTGAGGGGAGCCACTCCTACGAGCAGTACTTC. It translates to CSVEGSHSYEQYF.